This T cell receptor beta chain originates from a study of T-cell memory formation after mild COVID-19 (dated by TCRdb to about 2021). Regarding the research as a whole: TCR sequence clusters from the two donors were largely donor specific. T-cell clones expanding and contracting after mild COVID-19 in a couple of donors were tracked by longitudinal TCRalpha and TCRbeta repertoire sequencing. The cohort was made up of two young adult volunteers, one female and one male, who were previously healthy.

According to the germline V gene, CDR1 reads MNHNS and CDR2 reads SASEGT. The CDR3 has 17 amino acids, counting the end cysteine and phenylalanine. Left in the record is the CDR3 DNA by itself, 51 bases read in frame from the first base. Clipping removes 7 bases from V and 6 bases from J, with 17 as the unmatched junction base count. Results and caveats for the whole study, not just this receptor: The study included only a couple of mild cases, and larger cohorts that include severe cases with pre-infection samples were judged to be necessary. Clones that contracted from day 15 to 85 showed balanced CD4/CD8 phenotypes, whereas a second wave of clones that expanded from day 15 to 37 leaned towards CD4+. Contracting CD4+ clones turned up mainly in the CM and EM memory subsets, whereas EMRA was where CD8+ clones were enriched. Some responding clones were detected in pre-infection memory, which suggested that pre-existing cross-reactive memory T cells had joined the SARS-CoV-2 response. Whether the second-wave clones peaking on day 37 were SARS-CoV-2 specific was not confirmed.

Note on this clonotype: This clone's antigen is unknown. Base qualities are missing; no much larger clone stands one base away.

Data came from an Illumina NovaSeq 6000. cDNA libraries for TCRalpha and TCRbeta were prepared by 5'RACE using constant-segment primers, with sample barcodes and unique molecular identifiers added. RNA was extracted from every sample with Trizol reagent. The libraries were amplified in two PCR steps, and the second step added a second sample barcode and Illumina TruSeq adapters. The libraries were sequenced on an Illumina NovaSeq using 2 x 150 bp paired-end reads. The published analysis was carried out like this. Reads were demultiplexed and collapsed into UMI-guided consensus sequences with migec v1.2.7. Using mixcr v2.1.11, the UMI consensuses were aligned to TRA and TRB V and J templates and assembled into clonotypes. Expanded or contracted clonotypes were those called significant by both edgeR and NoisET, with noise models trained on biological replicates. edgeR calls used a false discovery rate-adjusted p below 0.01 and a log2 fold-change threshold of 1. As an exploratory analysis of dynamics, max-normalized trajectories of the 1000 most abundant clonotypes were examined with PCA combined with hierarchical clustering. The CD4 or CD8 phenotype of responding clones was assigned using the separately sequenced CD4+ and CD8+ repertoires. The raw public reads went through TCRdb reprocessing: fastp at Q25, MiXCR clone calling, in-frame beta chains kept. Duplicate CDR3 protein sequences are folded into a single record with the most common DNA and genes. The V and J calls were determined by TCRdb, not by the authors. The sample table contains a few hundred thousand distinct CDR3 sequences; only one count was recorded for under 15% of them. The ten top clones hold roughly 22% of the sample.

PBMCs were isolated by Ficoll-Paque density gradient centrifugation. The specimen sequenced was PBMCs or a T cell subset sorted from them (not recorded which). The sequence derives from a man between 18 and 35 years old who had mild COVID-19 (a few samples of this study predate the infection). The sample titles of this study are shuffled in the database, so cell type and time point are left out; the donor was told from shared clones. Recombination connected TRBV6-1 to TRBJ2-3, with 9 middle bases fitting TRBD2. At the DNA level, the sequence is TGTGCCAGCATGAGGGTCACATTGGGACTAGCAGGGGATACGCAGTATTTT. Its coded protein is CASMRVTLGLAGDTQYF.